This T cell receptor beta chain was profiled in a study of T cell responses to AZD1222 COVID-19 vaccine. Study-level points and caveats: The study identified only a handful of AZD1222 recipients as seropositive at baseline. Receipt of two AZD1222 doses was followed by a rise in Spike-specific TCR breadth and depth.

With 3 bases removed from V and 1 base from J, the gap between germline ends came to 6 bases. From germline, CDR1 is SGHNT and CDR2 YENEEA. This CDR3 has 13 residues. TCRdb's copy holds only in-frame clones and misses some; the assay was immunoSEQ multiplex PCR. The sample has about 64,000 clones, 75% to 95% seen once. This clone was counted once. The antigen remains unidentified. Sequences were derived from peripheral blood, sampled 28 days after the second dose of the MenACWY control vaccine. This chain connects TRBV11-3 to TRBJ1-1; D not resolved. The receptor was derived from an adult who received the MenACWY meningococcal vaccine as a control. The CDR3 DNA follows: TGTGCCAGCAGCTTGGATGGGAACACTGAAGCTTTCTTT. It translates to CASSLDGNTEAFF. The variable domain in full, completed from reference TRBV11-3 and TRBJ1-1, reads EAGVVQSPRYKIIEKKQPVAFWCNPISGHNTLYWYLQNLGQGPELLIRYENEEAVDDSQLPKDRFSAERLKGVDSTLKIQPAELGDSAVYLCASSLDGNTEAFFGQGTRLTVV.